The 21 T cell receptor beta chains reported below all come from one sample, sequenced in a study of T cells in Graves' hyperthyroidism and ophthalmopathy. What was amplified from RNA transcripts were TCR beta CDR3 regions. Using the HTBI primer set, a first-round RT-PCR was run on the TCR CDR3. TCRdb fed the multiplex PCR reads into MiXCR, producing one record per CDR3 protein. The sample shows some 300,000 distinct CDR3 sequences, around 16% of them seen only once. The specimen was blood. These receptors were obtained from a man aged 25 to 40 with Graves' hyperthyroidism.

This clonotype has at least ten counts. The rearrangement links TRBV7-9 to TRBJ2-7; the D gene is possibly TRBD2 (6 bases). Germline values: CDR1 SEHNR, CDR2 FQNEAQ (reference sequence). V was cut by 1 base and J by 3 bases, with 10 bases left in between. This CDR3 spans 14 amino acids. In nucleotides, the CDR3 is TGTGCCAGCAGCTTAGATATAGCGGTCTACGAGCAGTACTTC. Protein product: CASSLDIAVYEQYF. Using reference TRBV7-9 and TRBJ2-7 for the parts outside the CDR3, the full variable domain is DTGVSQNPRHKITKRGQNVTFRCDPISEHNRLYWYRQTLGQGPEFLTYFQNEAQLEKSRLLSDRFSAERPKGSFSTLEIQRTEQGDSAMYLCASSLDIAVYEQYFGPGTRLTVT.

This sequence joins TRBV5-6 and TRBJ1-3; D is unclear. V gave up 3 bases and J gave up 0 bases, with 10 bases separating them. CDR1 SGHDT and CDR2 YYEEEE come from the germline V gene. This CDR3 is built from 15 residues. The CDR3 reads CASSWGPSSGNTIYF. CDR3 nucleotides: TGTGCCAGCAGCTGGGGTCCGAGCTCTGGAAACACCATATATTTT.

The rearrangement uses TRBV28 and TRBJ1-2, with TRBD1 identical over 7 bases. Trimming removed 7 bases from V and 1 base from J; junction bases left unmatched: 3. The CDR3 sequence is 13 residues long. CDR1 and CDR2 from the germline V gene are MDHEN and SYDVKM. The CDR3 sequence: CASKGQRNYGYTF. CDR3 bases: TGTGCCAGCAAGGGACAGCGTAACTATGGCTACACCTTC.

The chain joins TRBV4-1 to TRBJ2-4, with 8 positions matching TRBD2. The CDR3 runs to 18 residues. Germline trimming cut 3 bases from V and 3 bases from J; bases unmatched to any gene: 13. The germline V gene encodes CDR1 MGHRA and CDR2 YSYEKL. The CDR3 sequence: CASSHRTISGKDKNIQYF. CDR3 DNA sequence: TGCGCCAGCAGCCATCGAACCATTAGCGGGAAGGACAAAAACATTCAGTACTTC.

This clonotype was recorded at least ten times. V is TRBV30 and J is TRBJ2-1; D is uncertain. The CDR3 consists of 10 residues. Trimming cost V 5 bases and J 7 bases, with 6 bases left between them. In germline, CDR1 is GTSNPN, CDR2 SVGIG (reference sequence). The CDR3 loop reads CAWGENEQFF. The DNA of the CDR3 is TGTGCCTGGGGTGAAAATGAGCAGTTCTTC.

This clonotype has at least ten counts. V is TRBV28 and J is TRBJ2-7; the match to TRBD2 covers 10 bases. Germline CDR1 and CDR2: MDHEN and SYDVKM. The junction had 7 bases not matched to a gene; V was cut back by 2 bases and J by 0 bases. This CDR3 is built from 17 residues. CDR3 amino acids: CASSLPSTSGNSYEQYF. The DNA of the CDR3 is TGTGCCAGCAGTTTACCCTCAACTAGCGGGAACTCCTACGAGCAGTACTTC.

This clonotype has more than one count but fewer than ten. This chain connects TRBV3-1 to TRBJ1-4, with D perhaps TRBD1 (6 bases). This CDR3 has 15 amino acids. V gave up 5 bases and J gave up 7 bases, with 17 bases separating them. CDR1 is LGHDT and CDR2 is YNNKEL in the germline V gene (reference sequence). The CDR3 loop reads CASSATLTGSEKLFF. CDR3 bases: TGTGCCAGCAGCGCGACTTTAACAGGGTCTGAAAAACTGTTTTTT. The full variable domain, completed using reference TRBV3-1 and TRBJ1-4, is DTAVSQTPKYLVTQMGNDKSIKCEQNLGHDTMYWYKQDSKKFLKIMFSYNNKELIINETVPNRFSPKSPDKAHLNLHINSLELGDSAVYFCASSATLTGSEKLFFGSGTQLSVL.

There are many counts of this clonotype. The chain combines TRBV12-5 with TRBJ2-5, with 14 bases fitting TRBD2. Germline lookup yields CDR1 LGHNT and CDR2 FRNRAP. Trimming cost V 3 bases and J 4 bases; bases outside gene matches: 10. This CDR3 has 18 amino acids. The CDR3 region is CASGLGTSGGPRRETQYF. CDR3 bases: TGTGCTAGTGGTTTAGGGACTAGCGGGGGCCCAAGGCGAGAGACCCAGTACTTC.

The table lists this clonotype with many counts. V is TRBV3-1 and J is TRBJ1-4; 7 bases align to TRBD1. This CDR3 region has 15 residues. Germline V lookup: CDR1 LGHDT, CDR2 YNNKEL (reference sequence). Unmatched junction bases numbered 2, after V lost 4 bases and J lost 0 bases. The chain's CDR3 is CASSRQGSTNEKLFF. The CDR3, as DNA: TGTGCCAGCAGCCGACAGGGCTCAACTAATGAAAAACTGTTTTTT.

This clonotype has a count of ten or more. This chain links TRBV5-1 with TRBJ2-4; the D is unclear. The ends were cut back, 2 bases at V and 4 bases at J, with 10 bases in the middle. This CDR3 spans 14 amino acids. Per germline, CDR1 SGHRS and CDR2 YFSETQ. In DNA, the CDR3 is TGCGCCAGCAGCTTCAACGCTGGAAAAAACATTCAGTACTTC. Translation: CASSFNAGKNIQYF.

The sample holds a few counts of this clonotype. The chain uses TRBV5-1 and TRBJ1-2; D unresolved. This CDR3 has 16 residues. V was pared by 4 bases and J by 4 bases, with 20 bases between. Germline V gene sequence: CDR1 SGHRS, CDR2 YFSETQ. The CDR3 here is CASSPGLEARIYGYTF. The CDR3 coding sequence is TGCGCCAGCAGCCCTGGTTTAGAGGCGAGGATCTATGGCTACACCTTC.

In this sample, this clonotype turned up many times. The rearrangement uses TRBV7-8 and TRBJ1-5, with D unclear. CDR1 SGHVS and CDR2 FQNEAQ come from the germline V gene. V lost 5 bases and J 0 bases, leaving 11 bases between the germline ends. This CDR3 is built from 15 residues. The CDR3 nucleotides are TGTGCCAGCAGCCCGGGTGGGGTTAGCAATCAGCCCCAGCATTTT. It translates to CASSPGGVSNQPQHF.

The gene calls are TRBV10-3 and TRBJ2-1; 10 bases line up with TRBD1. With V trimmed by 8 bases and J by 1 base, 5 bases remained unmatched. The CDR3 consists of 15 residues. Per the germline V gene, CDR1 is ENHRY and CDR2 is SYGVKD. In DNA, the CDR3 is TGTGCCATCGGCCGGGACAGGGGATCCTACAATGAGCAGTTCTTC. Amino acids: CAIGRDRGSYNEQFF.

V gene TRBV3-1 combines with J gene TRBJ1-3; D not resolved. Trimming shortened V by 4 bases and J by 4 bases, and 5 bases separated the two germline ends. From germline, CDR1 is LGHDT and CDR2 YNNKEL (reference sequence). This CDR3 contains 12 residues. The CDR3 sequence is CASSPRGNTIYF. The DNA for the CDR3 is TGTGCCAGCAGCCCCCGGGGAAACACCATATATTTT. The full variable domain, completed using reference TRBV3-1 and TRBJ1-3, is DTAVSQTPKYLVTQMGNDKSIKCEQNLGHDTMYWYKQDSKKFLKIMFSYNNKELIINETVPNRFSPKSPDKAHLNLHINSLELGDSAVYFCASSPRGNTIYFGEGSWLTVV.

J is TRBJ1-1 and V is TRBV28, with 7 bases matching TRBD1. CDR3 length equals 14 residues. Germline V lookup: CDR1 MDHEN, CDR2 SYDVKM. V lost 5 bases, J lost 8 bases, and 11 bases stayed unmatched. DNA of the CDR3: TGTGCCAGCAGTGGGGGCGGGACAGCTACAGAAGCTTTCTTT. This translates into CASSGGGTATEAFF.

This clonotype was observed many times. The chain couples TRBV20-1 to TRBJ2-2; D is perhaps TRBD1 or TRBD2 (5 bases each). The V end was cut by 3 bases, the J end by 6 bases, with 14 bases between. Germline lookup yields CDR1 DFQATT and CDR2 SNEGSKA (reference sequence). CDR3 length equals 14 residues. CDR3 nucleotides: TGCAGTGCTAGGTGGGGCCTCGGGGCCGGGGAGCTGTTTTTT. Protein sequence: CSARWGLGAGELFF.

This clonotype was counted many times. The chain links TRBV13 to TRBJ1-2; perhaps TRBD1 as D (5 bases). In germline, CDR1 is PRHDT, CDR2 FYEKMQ (reference sequence). The V gene lost 0 bases and the J gene lost 7 bases, with 12 bases spanning the gap. CDR3 size: 14 residues. CDR3 loop: CASSLGLQGGGYTF. CDR3 coding DNA: TGTGCCAGCAGCTTAGGCCTTCAGGGTGGTGGCTACACCTTC.

This clonotype was observed many times. The chain combines TRBV30 with TRBJ1-1; unclear D gene. V gave up 2 bases and J gave up 1 base, with 8 bases separating them. Germline CDR1 GTSNPN, CDR2 SVGIG (reference sequence). There are 13 residues in the CDR3. The CDR3 loop reads CAWSYEGNTEAFF. The CDR3 DNA sequence: TGTGCCTGGAGTTACGAAGGGAACACTGAAGCTTTCTTT.

This clonotype turned up a few times. A read error may explain this, as a much larger clone is one base away. This chain links TRBV10-2 with TRBJ2-5; D remains ambiguous. Germline CDR1 and CDR2: WSHSY and SAAADI. This CDR3 contains 12 residues. CDR3 sequence reads: CTSSVDGETQYF. In DNA form, the CDR3 reads TGCACCAGCAGTGTAGATGGGGAGACCCAGTACTTC.

This clonotype has a count of ten or more. The rearrangement joins TRBV20-1 to TRBJ1-2, with a weak D call TRBD1 (5 bases). The length of the CDR3 is 13 residues. Per the germline V gene, CDR1 is DFQATT and CDR2 is SNEGSKA (reference sequence). The V and J ends lost 3 bases and 4 bases respectively, with 12 bases between them. The CDR3, as DNA: TGCAGTGCTAGGGGAGGGACGGGCTATGGCTACACCTTC. Its translation is CSARGGTGYGYTF.

This clonotype showed up many times. The rearrangement uses TRBV20-1 and TRBJ2-7; tentatively, D is TRBD1 (6 bases). V shed 1 base and J shed 0 bases, with 7 bases lying between them. The CDR3 extends over 13 amino acids. The V gene's germline CDR1 is DFQATT and CDR2 SNEGSKA (reference sequence). The CDR3 DNA reads TGCAGTGCTAGAGGGACAGACTCCTACGAGCAGTACTTC. It codes for CSARGTDSYEQYF.